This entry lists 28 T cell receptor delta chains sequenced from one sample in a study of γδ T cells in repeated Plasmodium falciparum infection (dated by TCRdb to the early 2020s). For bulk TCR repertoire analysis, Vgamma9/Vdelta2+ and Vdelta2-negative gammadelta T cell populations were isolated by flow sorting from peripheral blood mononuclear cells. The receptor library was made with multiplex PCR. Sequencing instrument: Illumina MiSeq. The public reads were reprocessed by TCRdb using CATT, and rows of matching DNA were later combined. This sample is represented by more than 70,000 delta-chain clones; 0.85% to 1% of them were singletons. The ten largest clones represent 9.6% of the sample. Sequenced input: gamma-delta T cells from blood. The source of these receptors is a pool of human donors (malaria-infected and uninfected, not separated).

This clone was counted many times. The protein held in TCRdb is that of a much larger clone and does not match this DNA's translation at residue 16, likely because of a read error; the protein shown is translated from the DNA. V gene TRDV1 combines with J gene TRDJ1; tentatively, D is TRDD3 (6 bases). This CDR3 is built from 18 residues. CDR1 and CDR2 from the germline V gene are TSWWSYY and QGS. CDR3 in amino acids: CALGELVSLTGGRDKPIF. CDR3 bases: TGTGCTCTTGGGGAACTAGTTTCCCTCACCGGGGGACGAGATAAACCCATCTTT.

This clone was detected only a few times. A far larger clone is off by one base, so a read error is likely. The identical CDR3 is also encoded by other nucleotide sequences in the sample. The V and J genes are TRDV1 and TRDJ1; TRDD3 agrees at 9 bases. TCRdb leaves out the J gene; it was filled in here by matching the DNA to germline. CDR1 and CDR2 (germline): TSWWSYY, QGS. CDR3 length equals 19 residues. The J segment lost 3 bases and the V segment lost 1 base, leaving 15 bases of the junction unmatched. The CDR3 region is CALGEHTSLWGIHADKLIF. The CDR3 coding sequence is TGTGCTCTTGGGGAACACACTTCCCTCTGGGGGATTCACGCCGATAAACTCATCTTT.

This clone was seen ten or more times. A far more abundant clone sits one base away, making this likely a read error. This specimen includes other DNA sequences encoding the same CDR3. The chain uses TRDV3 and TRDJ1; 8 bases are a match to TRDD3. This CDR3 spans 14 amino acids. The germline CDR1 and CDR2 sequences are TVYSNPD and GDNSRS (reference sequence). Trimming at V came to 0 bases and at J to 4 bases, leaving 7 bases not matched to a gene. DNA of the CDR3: TGTGCCTTTAGCATTACTGGGGGGTACGATAAACTCATCTTT. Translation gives CAFSITGGYDKLIF.

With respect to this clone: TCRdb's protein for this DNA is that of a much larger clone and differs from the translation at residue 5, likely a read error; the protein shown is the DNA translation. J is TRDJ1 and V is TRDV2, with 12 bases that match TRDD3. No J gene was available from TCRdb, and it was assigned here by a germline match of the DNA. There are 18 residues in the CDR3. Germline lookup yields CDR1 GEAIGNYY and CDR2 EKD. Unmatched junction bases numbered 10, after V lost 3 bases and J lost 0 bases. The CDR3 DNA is TGTGCCTGTGACGGCTGCGTACTGGGGGATACTTACACCGATAAACTCATCTTT. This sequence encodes CACDGCVLGDTYTDKLIF.

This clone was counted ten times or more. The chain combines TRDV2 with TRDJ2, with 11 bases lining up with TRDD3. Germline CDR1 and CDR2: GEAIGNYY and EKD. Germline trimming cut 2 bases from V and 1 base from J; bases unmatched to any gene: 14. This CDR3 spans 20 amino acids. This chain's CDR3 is CACDKVGDTRGNFLTAQLFF. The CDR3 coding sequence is TGTGCCTGTGACAAGGTGGGGGATACGCGGGGCAATTTTTTGACAGCACAACTCTTCTTT.

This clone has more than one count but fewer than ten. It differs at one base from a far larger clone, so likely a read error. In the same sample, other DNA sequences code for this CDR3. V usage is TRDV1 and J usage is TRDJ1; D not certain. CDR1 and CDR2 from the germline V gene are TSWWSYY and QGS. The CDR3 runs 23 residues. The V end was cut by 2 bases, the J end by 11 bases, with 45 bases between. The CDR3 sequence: CALGENHSSWRWTSALSAGRLIF. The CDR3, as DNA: TGTGCTCTTGGGGAAAACCATAGCTCCTGGCGGTGGACGAGCGCTCTTTCGGCCGGACGGCTCATCTTT.

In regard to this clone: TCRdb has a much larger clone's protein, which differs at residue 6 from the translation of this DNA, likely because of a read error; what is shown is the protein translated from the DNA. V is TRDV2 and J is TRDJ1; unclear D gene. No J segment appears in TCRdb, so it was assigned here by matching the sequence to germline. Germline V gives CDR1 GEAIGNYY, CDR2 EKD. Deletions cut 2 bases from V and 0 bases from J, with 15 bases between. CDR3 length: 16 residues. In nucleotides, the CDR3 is TGTGCCTGTGACATTAAGGAAAAAAGGGACACCGATAAACTCATCTTT. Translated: CACDIKEKRDTDKLIF.

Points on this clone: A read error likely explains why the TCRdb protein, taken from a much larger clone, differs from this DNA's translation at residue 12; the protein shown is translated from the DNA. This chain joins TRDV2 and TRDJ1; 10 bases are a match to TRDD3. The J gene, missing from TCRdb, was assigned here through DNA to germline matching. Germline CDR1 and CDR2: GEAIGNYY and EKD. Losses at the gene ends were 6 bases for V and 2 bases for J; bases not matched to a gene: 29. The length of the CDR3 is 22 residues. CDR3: CACWHPTSSRSAGGYFTDKLIF. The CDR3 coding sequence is TGTGCCTGTTGGCATCCTACGTCTTCTAGGTCTGCTGGGGGATATTTTACCGATAAACTCATCTTT.

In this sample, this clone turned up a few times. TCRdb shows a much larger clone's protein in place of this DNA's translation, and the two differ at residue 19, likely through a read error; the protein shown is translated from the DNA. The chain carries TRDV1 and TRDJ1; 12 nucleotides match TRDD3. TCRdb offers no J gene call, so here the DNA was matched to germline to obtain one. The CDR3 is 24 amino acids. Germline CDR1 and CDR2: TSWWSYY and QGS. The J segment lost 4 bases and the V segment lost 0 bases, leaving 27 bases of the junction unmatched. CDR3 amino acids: CALGELVTLPSYGDAGGYDDKLIF. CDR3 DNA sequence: TGTGCTCTTGGGGAACTAGTGACACTTCCTTCCTACGGGGATGCTGGGGGATACGACGATAAACTCATCTTT.

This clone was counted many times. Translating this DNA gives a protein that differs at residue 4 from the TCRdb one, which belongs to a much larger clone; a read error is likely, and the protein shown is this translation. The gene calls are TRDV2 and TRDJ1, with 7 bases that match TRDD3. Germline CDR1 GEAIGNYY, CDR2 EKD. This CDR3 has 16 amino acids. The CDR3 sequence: CACGTVGGGDTDKLIF. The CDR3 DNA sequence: TGTGCCTGTGGCACCGTTGGGGGAGGGGACACCGATAAACTCATCTTT.

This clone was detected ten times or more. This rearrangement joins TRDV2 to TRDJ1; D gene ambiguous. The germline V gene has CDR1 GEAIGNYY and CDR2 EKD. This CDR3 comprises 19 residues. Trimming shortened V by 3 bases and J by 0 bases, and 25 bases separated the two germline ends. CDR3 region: CACDPVTRFKRVDTDKLIF. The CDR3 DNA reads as TGTGCCTGTGACCCTGTGACCCGATTTAAGAGGGTAGACACCGATAAACTCATCTTT.

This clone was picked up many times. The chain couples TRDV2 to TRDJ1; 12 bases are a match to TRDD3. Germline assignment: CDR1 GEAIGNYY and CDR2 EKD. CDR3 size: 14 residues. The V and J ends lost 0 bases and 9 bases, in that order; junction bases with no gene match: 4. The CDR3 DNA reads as TGTGCCTGTGACACCGTACTGGGGGATACAGAACTCATCTTT. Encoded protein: CACDTVLGDTELIF.

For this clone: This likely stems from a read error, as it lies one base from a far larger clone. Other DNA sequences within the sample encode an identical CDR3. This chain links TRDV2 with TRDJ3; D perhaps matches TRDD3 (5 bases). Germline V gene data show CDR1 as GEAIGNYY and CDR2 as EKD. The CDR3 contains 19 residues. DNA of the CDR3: TGTGCCTGTGACCGGATCCAAAATCCGAGCTCCTGGGACACTCGACAGATGTTTTTC. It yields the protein CACDRIQNPSSWDTRQMFF.

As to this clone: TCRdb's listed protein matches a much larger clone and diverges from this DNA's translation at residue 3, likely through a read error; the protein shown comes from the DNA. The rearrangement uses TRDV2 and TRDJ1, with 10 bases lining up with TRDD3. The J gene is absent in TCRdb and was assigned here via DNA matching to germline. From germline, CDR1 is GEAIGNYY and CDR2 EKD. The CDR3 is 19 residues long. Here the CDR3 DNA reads TGTGCCCGTGACCCTCTGACGGGGGATACGCCTAACGACACCGATAAACTCATCTTT. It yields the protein CARDPLTGDTPNDTDKLIF.

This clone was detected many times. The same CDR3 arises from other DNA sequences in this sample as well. DNA for the CDR3: TGTGCTCTTGGGGAAACCTCTACGGGAGCTACTGGGGGTCCTCTTTACACCGATAAACTCATCTTT. It translates to CALGETSTGATGGPLYTDKLIF. The chain combines TRDV1 with TRDJ1; 8 bases align to TRDD3. J gave up 0 bases and V 2 bases, and 23 bases lay outside the gene matches. Germline V lookup: CDR1 TSWWSYY, CDR2 QGS. The CDR3 has 22 residues.

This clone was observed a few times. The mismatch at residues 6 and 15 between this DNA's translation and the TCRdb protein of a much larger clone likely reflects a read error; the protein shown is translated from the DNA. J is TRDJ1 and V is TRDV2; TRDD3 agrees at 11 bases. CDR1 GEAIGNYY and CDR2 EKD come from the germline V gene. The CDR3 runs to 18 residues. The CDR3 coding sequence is TGTGCCTGTGACAGGACACTGGGGGATATGAAGGACACCGATAGACTCATCTTT. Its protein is CACDRTLGDMKDTDRLIF.

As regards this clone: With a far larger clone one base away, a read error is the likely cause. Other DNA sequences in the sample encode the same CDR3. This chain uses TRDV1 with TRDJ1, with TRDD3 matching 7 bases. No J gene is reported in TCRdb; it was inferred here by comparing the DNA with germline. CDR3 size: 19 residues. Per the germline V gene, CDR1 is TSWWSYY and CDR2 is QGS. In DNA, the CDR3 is TGTGCCCTTGGGGGAAGACTTAAAAAGTCCCTCCGGTACACCGATAAACTCATCTTT. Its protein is CALGGRLKKSLRYTDKLIF.

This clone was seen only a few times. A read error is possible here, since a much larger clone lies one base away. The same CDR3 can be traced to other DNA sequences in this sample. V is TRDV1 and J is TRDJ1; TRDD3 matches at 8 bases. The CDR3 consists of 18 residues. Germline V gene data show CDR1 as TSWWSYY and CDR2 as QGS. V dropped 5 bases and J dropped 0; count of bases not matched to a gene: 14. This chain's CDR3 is CALGSLYWGSPYTDKLIF. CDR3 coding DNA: TGTGCTCTTGGGTCACTCTACTGGGGGTCTCCGTACACCGATAAACTCATCTTT.

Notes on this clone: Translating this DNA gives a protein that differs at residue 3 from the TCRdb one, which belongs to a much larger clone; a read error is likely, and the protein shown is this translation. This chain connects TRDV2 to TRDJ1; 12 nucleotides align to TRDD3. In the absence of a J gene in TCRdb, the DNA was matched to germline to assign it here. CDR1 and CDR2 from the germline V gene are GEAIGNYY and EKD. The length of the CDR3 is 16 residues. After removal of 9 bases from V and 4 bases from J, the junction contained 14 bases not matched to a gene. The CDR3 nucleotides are TGTGCCAGGGGATTCTCGTACTGGGGGATACTCGATAAACTCATCTTT. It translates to CARGFSYWGILDKLIF.

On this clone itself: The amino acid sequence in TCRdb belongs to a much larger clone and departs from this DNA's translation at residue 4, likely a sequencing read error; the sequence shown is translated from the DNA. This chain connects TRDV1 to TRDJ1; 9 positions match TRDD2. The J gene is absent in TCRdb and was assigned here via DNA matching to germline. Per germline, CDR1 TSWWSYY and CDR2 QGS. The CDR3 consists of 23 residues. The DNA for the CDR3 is TGTGCTCTTAGGGAACATTGTTGTAGGCCTTCCTACTCCTACGGGGGATACACCGATAAACTCATCTTT. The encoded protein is CALREHCCRPSYSYGGYTDKLIF.

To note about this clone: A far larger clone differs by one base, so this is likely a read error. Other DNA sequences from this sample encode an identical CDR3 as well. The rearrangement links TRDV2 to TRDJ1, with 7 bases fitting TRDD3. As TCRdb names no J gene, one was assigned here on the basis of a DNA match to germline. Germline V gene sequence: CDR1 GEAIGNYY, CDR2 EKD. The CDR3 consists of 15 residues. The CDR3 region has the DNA TGTGCCTGTGACACGCTGGGGGGCCCCACCGACAAACTCATCTTT. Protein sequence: CACDTLGGPTDKLIF.

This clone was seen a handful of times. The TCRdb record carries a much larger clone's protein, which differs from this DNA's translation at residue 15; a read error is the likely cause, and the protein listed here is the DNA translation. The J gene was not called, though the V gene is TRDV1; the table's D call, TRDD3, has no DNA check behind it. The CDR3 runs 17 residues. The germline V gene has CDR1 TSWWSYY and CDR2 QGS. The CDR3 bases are TGTGCTCTTGGGGACGTCCCTGGGGGTTTGTACACCGATAAACCCATCTTT. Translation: CALGDVPGGLYTDKPIF.

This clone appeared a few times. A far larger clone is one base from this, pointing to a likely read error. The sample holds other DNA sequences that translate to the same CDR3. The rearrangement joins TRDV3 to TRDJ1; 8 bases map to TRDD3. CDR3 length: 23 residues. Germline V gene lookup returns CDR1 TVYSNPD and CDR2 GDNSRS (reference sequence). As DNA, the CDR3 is TGTGCCTTTAGAGGGGTTAGGTCGGGCCTACAGGGTGGGGGATTACTGTACACCGACAAACTCATCTTT. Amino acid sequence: CAFRGVRSGLQGGGLLYTDKLIF.

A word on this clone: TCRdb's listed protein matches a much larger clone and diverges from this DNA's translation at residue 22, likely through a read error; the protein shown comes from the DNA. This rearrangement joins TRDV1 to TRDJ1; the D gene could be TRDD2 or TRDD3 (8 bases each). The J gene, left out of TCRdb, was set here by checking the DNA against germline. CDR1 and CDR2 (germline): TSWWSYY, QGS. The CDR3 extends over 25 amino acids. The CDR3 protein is CALGEAPPPASYPYWGLEYTDILIF. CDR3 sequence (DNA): TGTGCTCTTGGGGAAGCGCCACCCCCGGCTTCCTACCCTTACTGGGGGCTGGAGTACACCGATATACTCATCTTT.

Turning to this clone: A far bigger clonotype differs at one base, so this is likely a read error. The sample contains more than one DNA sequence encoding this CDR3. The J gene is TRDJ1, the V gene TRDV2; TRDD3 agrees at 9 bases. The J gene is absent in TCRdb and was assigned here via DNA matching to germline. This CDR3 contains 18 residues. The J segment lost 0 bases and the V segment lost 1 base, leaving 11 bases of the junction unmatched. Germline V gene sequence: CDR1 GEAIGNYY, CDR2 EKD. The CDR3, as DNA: TGTGCCTGTGACACTCTATCACTGGGGGACCCATACACCGATAAACTCATCTTT. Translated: CACDTLSLGDPYTDKLIF.

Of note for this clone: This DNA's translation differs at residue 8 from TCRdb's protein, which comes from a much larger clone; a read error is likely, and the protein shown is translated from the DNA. CDR3 sequence (DNA): TGTGCCTGTGACCCACTACTGAGGGAAAACACCGATAAACTCATCTTT. The encoded protein is CACDPLLRENTDKLIF. The chain carries TRDV2 and TRDJ1; no reliable D call. Here the J gene was assigned by germline matching of the DNA, as TCRdb has none. CDR3 length: 16 amino acids. The germline gives CDR1 GEAIGNYY, CDR2 EKD. Trimming cost V 3 bases and J 0 bases, with 16 bases left between them.

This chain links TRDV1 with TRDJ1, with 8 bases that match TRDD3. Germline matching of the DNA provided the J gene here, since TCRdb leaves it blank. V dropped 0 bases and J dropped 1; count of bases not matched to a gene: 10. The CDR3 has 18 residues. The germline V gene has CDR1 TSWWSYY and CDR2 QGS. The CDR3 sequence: CALGELSSWGTGTDKLIF. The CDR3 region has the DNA TGTGCTCTTGGGGAACTAAGTTCCTGGGGGACCGGCACCGATAAACTCATCTTT.

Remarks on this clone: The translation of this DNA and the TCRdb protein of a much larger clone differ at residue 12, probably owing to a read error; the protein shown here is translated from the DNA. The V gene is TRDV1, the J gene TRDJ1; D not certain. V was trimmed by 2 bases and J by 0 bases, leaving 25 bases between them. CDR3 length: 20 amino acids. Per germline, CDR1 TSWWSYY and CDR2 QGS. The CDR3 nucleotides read TGTGCTCTTGGGGAAGATCCGAAGTCTGTCGGGAATTCGTACACCGATAAACTCATCTTT. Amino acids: CALGEDPKSVGNSYTDKLIF.